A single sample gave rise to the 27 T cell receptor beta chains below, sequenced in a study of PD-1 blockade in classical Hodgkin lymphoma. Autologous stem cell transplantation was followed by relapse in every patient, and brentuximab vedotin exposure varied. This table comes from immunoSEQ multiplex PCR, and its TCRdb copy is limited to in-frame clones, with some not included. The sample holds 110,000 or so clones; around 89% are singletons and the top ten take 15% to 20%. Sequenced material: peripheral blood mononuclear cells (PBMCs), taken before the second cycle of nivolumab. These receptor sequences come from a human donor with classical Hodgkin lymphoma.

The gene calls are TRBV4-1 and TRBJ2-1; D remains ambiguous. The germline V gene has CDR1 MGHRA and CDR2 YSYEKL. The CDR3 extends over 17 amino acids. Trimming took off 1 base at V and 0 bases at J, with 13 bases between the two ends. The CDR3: CASSQVGGMSSYNEQFF. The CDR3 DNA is TGCGCCAGCAGCCAAGTTGGCGGAATGAGCTCCTACAATGAGCAGTTCTTC.

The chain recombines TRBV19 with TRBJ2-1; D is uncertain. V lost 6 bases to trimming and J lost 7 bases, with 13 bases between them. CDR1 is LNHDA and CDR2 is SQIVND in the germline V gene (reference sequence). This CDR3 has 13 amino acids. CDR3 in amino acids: CASRLRISNEQFF. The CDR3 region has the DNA TGTGCCAGTAGATTGAGGATCTCGAATGAGCAGTTCTTC.

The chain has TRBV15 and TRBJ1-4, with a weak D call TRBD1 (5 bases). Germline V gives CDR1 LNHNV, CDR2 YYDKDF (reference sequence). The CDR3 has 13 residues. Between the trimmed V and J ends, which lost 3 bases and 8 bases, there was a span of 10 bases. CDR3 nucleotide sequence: TGTGCCACCAGCAGGGACATTGGCGAAAAACTGTTTTTT. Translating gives CATSRDIGEKLFF.

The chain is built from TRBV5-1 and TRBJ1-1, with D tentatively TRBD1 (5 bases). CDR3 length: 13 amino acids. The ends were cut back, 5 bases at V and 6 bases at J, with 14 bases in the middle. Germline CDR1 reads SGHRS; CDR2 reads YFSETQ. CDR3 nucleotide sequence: TGCGCCAGCAGGTATGACAGCGACCCTGAAGCTTTCTTT. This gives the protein CASRYDSDPEAFF.

Here the CDR3 DNA reads TGTGCCAGCAGCGTTTTCCCGGGAGACGTTTCCTACAATGAGCAGTTCTTC. Its protein is CASSVFPGDVSYNEQFF. The rearrangement uses TRBV9 and TRBJ2-1, with D tentatively TRBD2 (6 bases). Germline values: CDR1 SGDLS, CDR2 YYNGEE. The V gene lost 2 bases and the J gene lost 1 base, with 16 bases spanning the gap. CDR3 length equals 17 residues.

The CDR3: CASSYSQDRRYEQYF. In nucleotides, the CDR3 is TGTGCCAGCAGTTACTCGCAGGACAGACGATACGAGCAGTACTTC. V is TRBV6-6 and J is TRBJ2-7; tentative D call: TRBD1 (6 bases). Germline V CDR1 and CDR2: MNHNY, SVGAGI (reference sequence). V lost 0 bases and J lost 4, with 13 bases in between. There are 15 residues in the CDR3.

The CDR3 DNA follows: TGTGCCAGCAGTTATTATTCCGGGCAGAGCGAGAACACTGAAGCTTTCTTT. It codes for CASSYYSGQSENTEAFF. This rearrangement joins TRBV5-6 to TRBJ1-1, with unresolved D. The V end lost 5 bases, the J end lost 1 base, and 21 bases lay between the germline ends. CDR1 SGHDT and CDR2 YYEEEE come from the germline V gene. There are 17 residues in the CDR3.

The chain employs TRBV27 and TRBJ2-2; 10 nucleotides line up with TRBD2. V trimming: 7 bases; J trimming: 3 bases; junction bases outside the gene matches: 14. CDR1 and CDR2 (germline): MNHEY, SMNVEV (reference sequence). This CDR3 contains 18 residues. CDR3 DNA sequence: TGTGCCAGCAAGCGGATCGATAGCGGGAGGCGGTACACCGGGGAGCTGTTTTTT. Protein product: CASKRIDSGRRYTGELFF.

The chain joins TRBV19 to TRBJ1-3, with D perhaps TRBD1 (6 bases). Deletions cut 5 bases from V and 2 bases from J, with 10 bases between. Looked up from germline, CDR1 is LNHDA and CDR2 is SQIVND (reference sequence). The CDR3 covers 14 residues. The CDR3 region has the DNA TGTGCCAGTAGTCCCAGGGGTGCTGGAAACACCATATATTTT. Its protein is CASSPRGAGNTIYF.

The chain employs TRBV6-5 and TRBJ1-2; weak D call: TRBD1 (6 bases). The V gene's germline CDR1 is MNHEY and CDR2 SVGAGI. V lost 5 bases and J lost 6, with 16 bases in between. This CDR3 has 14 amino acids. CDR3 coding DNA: TGTGCCAGCAGTGAAGATGGCAGGGGTGATGGCTACACCTTC. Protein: CASSEDGRGDGYTF.

CDR3 in DNA: TGCGCCAGCAGCTTGGCAGGGGGCGAGGGGGACACTGAAGCTTTCTTT. This codes for CASSLAGGEGDTEAFF. The genes are TRBV5-1 and TRBJ1-1, with 8 bases fitting TRBD1. Germline assignment: CDR1 SGHRS and CDR2 YFSETQ. V lost 0 bases and J lost 3; bases outside the gene matches: 7. The CDR3 covers 16 residues.

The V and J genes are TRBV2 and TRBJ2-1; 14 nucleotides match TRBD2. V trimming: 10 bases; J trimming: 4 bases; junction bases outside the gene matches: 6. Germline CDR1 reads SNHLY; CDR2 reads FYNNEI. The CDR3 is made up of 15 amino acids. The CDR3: CATRGLAGVYNEQFF. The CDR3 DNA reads TGTGCCACTAGGGGACTAGCGGGAGTTTACAATGAGCAGTTCTTC.

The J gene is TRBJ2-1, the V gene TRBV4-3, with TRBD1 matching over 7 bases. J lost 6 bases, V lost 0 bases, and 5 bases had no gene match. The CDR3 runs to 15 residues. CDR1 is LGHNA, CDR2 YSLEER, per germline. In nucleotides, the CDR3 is TGCGCCAGCAGCCAAGATCGCAGGGGGTCCAATGAGCAGTTCTTC. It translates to CASSQDRRGSNEQFF.

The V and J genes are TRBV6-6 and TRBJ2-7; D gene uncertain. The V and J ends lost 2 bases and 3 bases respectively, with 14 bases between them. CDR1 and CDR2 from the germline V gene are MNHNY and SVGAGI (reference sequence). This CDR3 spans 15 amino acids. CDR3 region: CASSYPSTGVYEQYF. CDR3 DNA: TGTGCCAGCAGTTACCCGTCTACGGGTGTCTACGAGCAGTACTTC.

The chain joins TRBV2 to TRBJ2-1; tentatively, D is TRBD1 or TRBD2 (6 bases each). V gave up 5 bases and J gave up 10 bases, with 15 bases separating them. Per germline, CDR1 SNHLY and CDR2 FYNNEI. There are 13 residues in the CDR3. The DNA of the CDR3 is TGTGCCAGCAGTACAAAGATAGGGGGGGAGCAGTTCTTC. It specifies CASSTKIGGEQFF.

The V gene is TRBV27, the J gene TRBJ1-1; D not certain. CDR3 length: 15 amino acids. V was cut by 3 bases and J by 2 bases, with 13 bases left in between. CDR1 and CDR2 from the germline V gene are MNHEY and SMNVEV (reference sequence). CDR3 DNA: TGTGCCAGCAGTTTGGGTCCCAGGTCTAACACTGAAGCTTTCTTT. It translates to CASSLGPRSNTEAFF.

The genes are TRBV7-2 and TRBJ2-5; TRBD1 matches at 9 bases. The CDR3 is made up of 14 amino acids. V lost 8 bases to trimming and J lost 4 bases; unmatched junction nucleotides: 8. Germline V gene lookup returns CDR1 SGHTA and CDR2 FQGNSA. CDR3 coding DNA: TGTGCCAGCTCAAGGACAGGGGTGTTAGAGACCCAGTACTTC. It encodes CASSRTGVLETQYF. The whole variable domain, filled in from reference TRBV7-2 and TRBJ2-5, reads GAGVSQSPSNKVTEKGKDVELRCDPISGHTALYWYRQSLGQGLEFLIYFQGNSAPDKSGLPSDRFSAERTGGSVSTLTIQRTQQEDSAVYLCASSRTGVLETQYFGPGTRLLVL.

CDR3 in DNA: TGTGCCACCTACCAGCGGGGATCCCGCAATGAGCAGTTCTTC. It is translated as CATYQRGSRNEQFF. This chain uses TRBV2 with TRBJ2-1, with 7 positions matching TRBD2. The V gene end was trimmed by 10 bases and the J gene end by 6 bases; junction bases not matched to a gene: 12. This CDR3 has 14 amino acids. The V gene's germline CDR1 is SNHLY and CDR2 FYNNEI. Drawing the rest from reference TRBV2 and TRBJ2-1, the complete variable domain is EPEVTQTPSHQVTQMGQEVILRCVPISNHLYFYWYRQILGQKVEFLVSFYNNEISEKSEIFDDQFSVERPDGSNFTLKIRSTKLEDSAMYFCATYQRGSRNEQFFGPGTRLTVL.

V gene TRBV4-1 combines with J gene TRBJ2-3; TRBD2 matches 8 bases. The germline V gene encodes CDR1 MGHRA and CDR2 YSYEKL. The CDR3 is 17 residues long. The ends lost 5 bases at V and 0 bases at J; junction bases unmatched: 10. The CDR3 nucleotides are TGCGCCAGCAGCGACGGGGGCGGGAGGCTTAGCACAGATACGCAGTATTTT. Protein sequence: CASSDGGGRLSTDTQYF.

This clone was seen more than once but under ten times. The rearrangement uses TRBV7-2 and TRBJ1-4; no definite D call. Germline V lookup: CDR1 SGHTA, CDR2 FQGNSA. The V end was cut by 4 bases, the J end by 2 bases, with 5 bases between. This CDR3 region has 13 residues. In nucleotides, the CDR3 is TGTGCCAGCAGCTCCCGGACTAATGAAAAACTGTTTTTT. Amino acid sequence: CASSSRTNEKLFF.

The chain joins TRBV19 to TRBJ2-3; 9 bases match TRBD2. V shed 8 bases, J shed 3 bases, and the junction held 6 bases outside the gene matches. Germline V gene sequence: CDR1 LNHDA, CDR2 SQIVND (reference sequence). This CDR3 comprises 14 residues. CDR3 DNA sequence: TGTGCCAGTTCGCCAGCGGGAGGAACAGATACGCAGTATTTT. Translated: CASSPAGGTDTQYF.

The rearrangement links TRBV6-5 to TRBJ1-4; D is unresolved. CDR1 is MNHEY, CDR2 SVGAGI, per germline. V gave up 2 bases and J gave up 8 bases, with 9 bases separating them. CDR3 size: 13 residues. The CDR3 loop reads CASSYGQVEKLFF. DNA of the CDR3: TGTGCCAGCAGTTACGGCCAGGTGGAAAAACTGTTTTTT.

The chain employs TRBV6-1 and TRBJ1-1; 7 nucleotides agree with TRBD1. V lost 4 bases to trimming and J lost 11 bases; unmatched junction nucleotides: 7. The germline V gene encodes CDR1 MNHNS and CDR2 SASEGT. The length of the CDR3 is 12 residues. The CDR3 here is CASSVSGTEAFF. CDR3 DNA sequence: TGTGCCAGCAGTGTATCAGGGACAGAGGCTTTCTTT.

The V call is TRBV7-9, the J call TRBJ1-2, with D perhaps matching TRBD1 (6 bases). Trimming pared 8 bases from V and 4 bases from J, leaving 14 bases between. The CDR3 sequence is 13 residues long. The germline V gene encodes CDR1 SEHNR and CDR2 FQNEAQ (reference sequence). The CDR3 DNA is TGTGCCAGCCGTCCGGGACAACTCTATGGCTACACCTTC. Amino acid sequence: CASRPGQLYGYTF.

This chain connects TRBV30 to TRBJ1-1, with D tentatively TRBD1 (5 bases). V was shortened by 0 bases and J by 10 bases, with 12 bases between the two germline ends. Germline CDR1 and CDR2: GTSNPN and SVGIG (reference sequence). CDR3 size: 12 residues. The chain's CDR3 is CAWSVLGAVAFF. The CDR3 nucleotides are TGTGCCTGGAGTGTACTTGGGGCGGTAGCTTTCTTT.

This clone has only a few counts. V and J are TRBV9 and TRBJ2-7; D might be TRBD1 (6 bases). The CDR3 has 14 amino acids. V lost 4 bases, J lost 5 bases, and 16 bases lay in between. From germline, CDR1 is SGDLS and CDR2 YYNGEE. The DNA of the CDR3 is TGTGCCAGCAGCAAAGACAGGACTTCCCACGAGCAGTACTTC. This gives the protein CASSKDRTSHEQYF. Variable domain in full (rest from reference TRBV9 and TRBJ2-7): DSGVTQTPKHLITATGQRVTLRCSPRSGDLSVYWYQQSLDQGLQFLIQYYNGEERAKGNILERFSAQQFPDLHSELNLSSLELGDSALYFCASSKDRTSHEQYFGPGTRLTVT.

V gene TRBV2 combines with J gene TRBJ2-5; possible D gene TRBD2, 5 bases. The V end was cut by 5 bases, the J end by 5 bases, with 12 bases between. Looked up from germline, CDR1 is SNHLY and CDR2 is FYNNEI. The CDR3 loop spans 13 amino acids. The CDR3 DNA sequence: TGTGCCAGCAGTACTAGTTTTCGGGAGACCCAGTACTTC. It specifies CASSTSFRETQYF.